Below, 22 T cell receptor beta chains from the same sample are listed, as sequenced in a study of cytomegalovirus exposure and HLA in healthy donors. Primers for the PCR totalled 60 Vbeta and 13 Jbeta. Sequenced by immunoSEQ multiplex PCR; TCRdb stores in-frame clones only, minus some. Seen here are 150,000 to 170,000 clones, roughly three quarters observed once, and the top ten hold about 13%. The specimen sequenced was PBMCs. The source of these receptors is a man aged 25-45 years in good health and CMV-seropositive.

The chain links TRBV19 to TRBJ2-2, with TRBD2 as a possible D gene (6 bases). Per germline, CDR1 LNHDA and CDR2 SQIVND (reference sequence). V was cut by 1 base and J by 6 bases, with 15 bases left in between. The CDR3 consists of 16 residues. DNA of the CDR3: TGTGCCAGTAGTATAGTGGCGGGAAAGGCGGCCGGGGAGCTGTTTTTT. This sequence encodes CASSIVAGKAAGELFF. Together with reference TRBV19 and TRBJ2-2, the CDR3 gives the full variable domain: DGGITQSPKYLFRKEGQNVTLSCEQNLNHDAMYWYRQDPGQGLRLIYYSQIVNDFQKGDIAEGYSVSREKKESFPLTVTSAQKNPTAFYLCASSIVAGKAAGELFFGEGSRLTVL.

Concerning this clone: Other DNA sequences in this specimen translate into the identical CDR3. The CDR3 DNA reads as TGTGCCAGCAGCGTAGAAAGGGGTGCCGGAAACACCATATATTTT. This translates into CASSVERGAGNTIYF. The rearrangement uses TRBV9 and TRBJ1-3, with D perhaps matching TRBD1 (5 bases). The ends were cut back, 0 bases at V and 4 bases at J, with 11 bases in the middle. CDR3 size: 15 residues. Looked up from germline, CDR1 is SGDLS and CDR2 is YYNGEE.

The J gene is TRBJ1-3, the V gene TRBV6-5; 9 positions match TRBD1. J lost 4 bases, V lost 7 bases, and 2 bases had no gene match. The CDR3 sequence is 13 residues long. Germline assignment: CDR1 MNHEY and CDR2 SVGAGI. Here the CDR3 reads CASKTGGGNTIYF. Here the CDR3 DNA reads TGTGCCAGCAAAACAGGGGGCGGAAACACCATATATTTT.

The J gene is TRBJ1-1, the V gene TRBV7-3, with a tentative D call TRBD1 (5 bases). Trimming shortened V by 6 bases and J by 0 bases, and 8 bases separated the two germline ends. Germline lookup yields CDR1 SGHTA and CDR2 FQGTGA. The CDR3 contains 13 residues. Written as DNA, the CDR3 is TGTGCCAGCAGTCCAGGGATGAACACTGAAGCTTTCTTT. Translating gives CASSPGMNTEAFF. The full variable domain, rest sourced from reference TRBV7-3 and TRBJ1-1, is GAGVSQTPSNKVTEKGKYVELRCDPISGHTALYWYRQSLGQGPEFLIYFQGTGAADDSGLPNDRFFAVRPEGSVSTLKIQRTERGDSAVYLCASSPGMNTEAFFGQGTRLTVV.

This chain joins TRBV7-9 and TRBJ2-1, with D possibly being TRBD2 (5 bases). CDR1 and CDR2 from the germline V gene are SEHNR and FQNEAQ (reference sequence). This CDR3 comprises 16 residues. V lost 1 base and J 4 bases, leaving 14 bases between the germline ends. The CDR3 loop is CASSLVRGSNYNEQFF. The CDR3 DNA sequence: TGTGCCAGCAGCTTAGTTCGGGGTTCCAATTACAATGAGCAGTTCTTC.

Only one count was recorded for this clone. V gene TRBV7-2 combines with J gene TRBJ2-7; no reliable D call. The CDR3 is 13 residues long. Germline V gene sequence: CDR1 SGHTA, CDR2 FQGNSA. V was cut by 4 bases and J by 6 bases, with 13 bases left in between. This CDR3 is CASSWSGPLEQYF. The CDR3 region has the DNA TGTGCCAGCAGCTGGTCGGGTCCTCTCGAGCAGTACTTC.

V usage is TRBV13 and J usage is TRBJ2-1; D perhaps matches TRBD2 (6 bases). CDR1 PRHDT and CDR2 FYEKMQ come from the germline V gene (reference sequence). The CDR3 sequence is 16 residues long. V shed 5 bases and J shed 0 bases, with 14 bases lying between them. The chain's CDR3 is CASSETSGVSYNEQFF. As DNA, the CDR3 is TGTGCCAGCAGCGAGACTAGTGGGGTCTCCTACAATGAGCAGTTCTTC.

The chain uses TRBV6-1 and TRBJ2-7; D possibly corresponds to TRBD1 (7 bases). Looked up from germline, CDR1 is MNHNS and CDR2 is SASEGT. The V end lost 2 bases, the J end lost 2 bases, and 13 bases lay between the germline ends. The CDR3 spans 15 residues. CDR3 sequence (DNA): TGTGCCAGCAGTGAACGGAGGGGGCTCGCCTACGAGCAGTACTTC. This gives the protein CASSERRGLAYEQYF.

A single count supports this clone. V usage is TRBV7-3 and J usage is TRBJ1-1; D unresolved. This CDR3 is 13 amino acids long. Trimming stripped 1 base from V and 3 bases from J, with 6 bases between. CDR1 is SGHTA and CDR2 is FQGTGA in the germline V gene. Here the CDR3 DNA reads TGTGCCAGCAGCTTAAGCCAGGACACTGAAGCTTTCTTT. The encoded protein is CASSLSQDTEAFF.

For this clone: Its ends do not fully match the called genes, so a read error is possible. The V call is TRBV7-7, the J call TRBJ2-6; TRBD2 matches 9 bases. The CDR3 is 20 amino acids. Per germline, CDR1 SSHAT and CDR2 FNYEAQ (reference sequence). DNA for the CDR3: TGTGCTAGCAGCCCGACTTGGCGGGAGGGGTATGGGGCTGGGGCCAACGTCCTGACTTTC. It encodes CASSPTWREGYGAGANVLTF. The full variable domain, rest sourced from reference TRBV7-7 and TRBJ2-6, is GAGVSQSPRYKVTKRGQDVTLRCDPISSHATLYWYQQALGQGPEFLTYFNYEAQPDKSGLPSDRFSAERPEGSISTLTIQRTEQRDSAMYRCASSPTWREGYGAGANVLTFGAGSRLTVL.

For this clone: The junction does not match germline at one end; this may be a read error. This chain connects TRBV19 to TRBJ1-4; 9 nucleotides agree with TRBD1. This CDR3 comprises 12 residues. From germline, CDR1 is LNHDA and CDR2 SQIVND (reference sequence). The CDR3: CASSSGDRVPPF. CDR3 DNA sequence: TGTGCCAGTAGTTCCGGGGACAGGGTCCCCCCTTTT. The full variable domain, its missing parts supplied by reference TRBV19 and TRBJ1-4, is DGGITQSPKYLFRKEGQNVTLSCEQNLNHDAMYWYRQDPGQGLRLIYYSQIVNDFQKGDIAEGYSVSREKKESFPLTVTSAQKNPTAFYLCASSSGDRVPPFGSGTQLSVL.

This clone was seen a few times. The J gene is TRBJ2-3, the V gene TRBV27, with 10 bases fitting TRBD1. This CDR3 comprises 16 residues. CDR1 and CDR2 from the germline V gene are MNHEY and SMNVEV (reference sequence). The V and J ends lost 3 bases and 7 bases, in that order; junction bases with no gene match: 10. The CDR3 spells CASSFGGDRGIHTQYF. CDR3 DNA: TGTGCCAGCAGTTTTGGGGGGGACAGGGGTATTCATACGCAGTATTTT.

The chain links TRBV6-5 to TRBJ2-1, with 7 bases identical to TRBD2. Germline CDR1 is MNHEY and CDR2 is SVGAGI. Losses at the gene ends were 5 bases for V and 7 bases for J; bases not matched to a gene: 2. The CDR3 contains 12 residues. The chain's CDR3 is CASSEAGNEQFF. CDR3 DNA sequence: TGTGCCAGCAGTGAAGCGGGAAATGAGCAGTTCTTC.

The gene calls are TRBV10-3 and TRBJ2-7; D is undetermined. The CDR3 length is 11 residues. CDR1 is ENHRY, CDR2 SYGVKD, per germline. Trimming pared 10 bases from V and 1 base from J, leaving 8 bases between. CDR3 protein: CAKLGSYEQYF. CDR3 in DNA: TGTGCCAAACTCGGGTCCTACGAGCAGTACTTC.

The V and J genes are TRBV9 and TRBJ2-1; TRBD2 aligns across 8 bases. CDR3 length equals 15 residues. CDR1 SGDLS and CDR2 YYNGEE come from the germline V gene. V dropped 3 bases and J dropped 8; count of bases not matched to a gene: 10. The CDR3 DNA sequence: TGTGCCAGCAGCGCCGGGACTAGTCTTTACGATGAGCAGTTCTTC. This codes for CASSAGTSLYDEQFF.

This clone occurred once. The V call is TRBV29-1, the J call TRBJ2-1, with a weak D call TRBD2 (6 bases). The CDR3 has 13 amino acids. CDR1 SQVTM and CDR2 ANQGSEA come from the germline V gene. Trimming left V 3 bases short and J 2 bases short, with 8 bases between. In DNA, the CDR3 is TGCAGCGTTGACGGGAGCACCTACAATGAGCAGTTCTTC. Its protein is CSVDGSTYNEQFF.

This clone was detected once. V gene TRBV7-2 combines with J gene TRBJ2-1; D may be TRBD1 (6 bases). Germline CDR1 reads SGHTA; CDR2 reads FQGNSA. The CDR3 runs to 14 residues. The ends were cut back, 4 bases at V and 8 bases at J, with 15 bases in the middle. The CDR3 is CASSWPTRGDEQFF. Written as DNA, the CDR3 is TGTGCCAGCAGCTGGCCCACCAGGGGCGATGAGCAGTTCTTC. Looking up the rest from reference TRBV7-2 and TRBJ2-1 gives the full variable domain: GAGVSQSPSNKVTEKGKDVELRCDPISGHTALYWYRQSLGQGLEFLIYFQGNSAPDKSGLPSDRFSAERTGGSVSTLTIQRTQQEDSAVYLCASSWPTRGDEQFFGPGTRLTVL.

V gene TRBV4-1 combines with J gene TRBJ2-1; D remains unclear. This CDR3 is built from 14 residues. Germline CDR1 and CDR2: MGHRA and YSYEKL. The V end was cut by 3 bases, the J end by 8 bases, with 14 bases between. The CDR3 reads CASSQSETGDEQFF. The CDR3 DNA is TGCGCCAGCAGCCAGAGCGAAACCGGCGATGAGCAGTTCTTC.

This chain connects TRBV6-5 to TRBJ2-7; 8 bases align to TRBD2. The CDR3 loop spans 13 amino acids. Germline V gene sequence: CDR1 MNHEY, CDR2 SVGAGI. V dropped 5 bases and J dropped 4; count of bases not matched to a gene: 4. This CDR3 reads CASSPGLDYEQYF. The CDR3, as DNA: TGTGCCAGCAGTCCGGGACTAGATTACGAGCAGTACTTC.

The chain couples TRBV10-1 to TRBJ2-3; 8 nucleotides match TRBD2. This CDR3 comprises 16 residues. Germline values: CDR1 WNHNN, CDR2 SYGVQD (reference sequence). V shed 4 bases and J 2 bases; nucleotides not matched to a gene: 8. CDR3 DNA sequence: TGCGCCAGCAGTGGCTTGCGGGGGGCACCCACAGATACGCAGTATTTT. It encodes CASSGLRGAPTDTQYF.

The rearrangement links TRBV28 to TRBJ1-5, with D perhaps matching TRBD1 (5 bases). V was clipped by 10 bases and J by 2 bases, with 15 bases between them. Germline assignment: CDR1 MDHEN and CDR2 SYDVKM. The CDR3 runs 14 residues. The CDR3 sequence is CATTSTGGNQPQHF. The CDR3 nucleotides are TGTGCCACTACATCCACGGGGGGCAATCAGCCCCAGCATTTT.

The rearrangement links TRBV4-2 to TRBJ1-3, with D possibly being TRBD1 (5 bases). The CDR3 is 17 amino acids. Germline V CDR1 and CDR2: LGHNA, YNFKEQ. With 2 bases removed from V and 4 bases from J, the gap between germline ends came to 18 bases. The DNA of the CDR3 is TGTGCCAGCAGCCAATTCAAGAGGCAGGGTTTAGGAAACACCATATATTTT. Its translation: CASSQFKRQGLGNTIYF.